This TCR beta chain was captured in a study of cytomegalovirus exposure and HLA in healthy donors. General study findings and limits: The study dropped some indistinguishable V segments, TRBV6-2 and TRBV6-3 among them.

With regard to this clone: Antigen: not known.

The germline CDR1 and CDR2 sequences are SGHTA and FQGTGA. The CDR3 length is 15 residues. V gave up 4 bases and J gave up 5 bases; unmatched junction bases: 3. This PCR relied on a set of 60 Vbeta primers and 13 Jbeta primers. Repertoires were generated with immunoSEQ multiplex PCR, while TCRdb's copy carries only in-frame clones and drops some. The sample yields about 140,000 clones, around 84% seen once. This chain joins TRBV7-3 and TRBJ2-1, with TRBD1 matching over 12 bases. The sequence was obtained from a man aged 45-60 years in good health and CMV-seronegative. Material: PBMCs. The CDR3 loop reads CASSSGQGADNEQFF. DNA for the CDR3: TGTGCCAGCAGCTCGGGACAGGGGGCTGACAATGAGCAGTTCTTC.